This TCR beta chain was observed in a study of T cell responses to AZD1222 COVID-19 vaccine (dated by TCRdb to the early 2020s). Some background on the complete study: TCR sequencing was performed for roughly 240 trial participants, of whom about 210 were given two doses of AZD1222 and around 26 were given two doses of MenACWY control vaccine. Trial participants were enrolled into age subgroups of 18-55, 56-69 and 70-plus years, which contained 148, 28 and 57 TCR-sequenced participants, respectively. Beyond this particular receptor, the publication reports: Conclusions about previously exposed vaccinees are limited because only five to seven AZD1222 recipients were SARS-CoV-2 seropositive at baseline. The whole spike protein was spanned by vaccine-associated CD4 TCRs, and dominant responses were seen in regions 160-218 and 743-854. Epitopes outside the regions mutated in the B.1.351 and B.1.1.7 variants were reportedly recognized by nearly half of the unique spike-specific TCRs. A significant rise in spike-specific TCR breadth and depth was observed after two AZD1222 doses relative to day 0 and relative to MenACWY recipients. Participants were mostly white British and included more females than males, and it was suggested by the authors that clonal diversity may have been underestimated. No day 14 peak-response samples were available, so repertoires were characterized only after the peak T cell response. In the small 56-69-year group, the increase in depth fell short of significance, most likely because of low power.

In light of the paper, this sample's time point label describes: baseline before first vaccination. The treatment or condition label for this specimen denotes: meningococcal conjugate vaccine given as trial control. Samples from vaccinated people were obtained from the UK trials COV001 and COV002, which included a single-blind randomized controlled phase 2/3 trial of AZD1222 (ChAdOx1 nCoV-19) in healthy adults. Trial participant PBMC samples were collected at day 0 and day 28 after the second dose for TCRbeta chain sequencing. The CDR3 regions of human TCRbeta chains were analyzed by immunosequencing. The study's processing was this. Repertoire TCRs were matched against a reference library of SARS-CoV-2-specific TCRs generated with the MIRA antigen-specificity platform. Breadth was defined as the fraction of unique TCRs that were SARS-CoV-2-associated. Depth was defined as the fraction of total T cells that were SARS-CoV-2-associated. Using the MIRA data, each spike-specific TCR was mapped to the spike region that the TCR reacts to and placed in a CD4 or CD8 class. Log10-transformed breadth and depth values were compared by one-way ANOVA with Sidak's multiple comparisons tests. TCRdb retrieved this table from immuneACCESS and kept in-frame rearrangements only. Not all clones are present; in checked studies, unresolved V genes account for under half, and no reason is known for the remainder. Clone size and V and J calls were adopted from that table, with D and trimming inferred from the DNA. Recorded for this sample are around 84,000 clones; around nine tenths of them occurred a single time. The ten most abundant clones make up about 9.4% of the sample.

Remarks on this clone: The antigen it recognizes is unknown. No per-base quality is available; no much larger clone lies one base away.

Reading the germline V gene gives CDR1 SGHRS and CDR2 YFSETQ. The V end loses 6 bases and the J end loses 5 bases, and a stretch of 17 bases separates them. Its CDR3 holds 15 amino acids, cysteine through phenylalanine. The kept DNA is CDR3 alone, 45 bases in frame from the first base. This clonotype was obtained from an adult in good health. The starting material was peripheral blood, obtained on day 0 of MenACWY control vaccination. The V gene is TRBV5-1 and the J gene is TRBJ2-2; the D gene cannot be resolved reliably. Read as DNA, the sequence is TGCGCCAGCATCGACGGCCTCTCCATGACCGGGGAGCTGTTTTTT. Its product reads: CASIDGLSMTGELFF.